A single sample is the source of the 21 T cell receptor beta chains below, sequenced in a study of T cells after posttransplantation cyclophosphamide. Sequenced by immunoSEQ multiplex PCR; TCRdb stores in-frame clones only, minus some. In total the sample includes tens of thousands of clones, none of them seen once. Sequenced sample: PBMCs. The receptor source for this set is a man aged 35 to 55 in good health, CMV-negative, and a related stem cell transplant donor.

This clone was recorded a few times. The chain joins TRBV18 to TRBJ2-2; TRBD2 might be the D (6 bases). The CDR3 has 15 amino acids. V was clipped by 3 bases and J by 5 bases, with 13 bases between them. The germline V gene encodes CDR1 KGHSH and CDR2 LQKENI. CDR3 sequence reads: CASSPMGLQTGELFF. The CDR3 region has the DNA TGTGCCAGCTCACCTATGGGACTTCAGACCGGGGAGCTGTTTTTT. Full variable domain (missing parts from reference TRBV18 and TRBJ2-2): NAGVMQNPRHLVRRRGQEARLRCSPMKGHSHVYWYRQLPEEGLKFMVYLQKENIIDESGMPKERFSAEFPKEGPSILRIQQVVRGDSAAYFCASSPMGLQTGELFFGEGSRLTVL.

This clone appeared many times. The CDR3 loop is CASSQETTGDTEAFF. Written as DNA, the CDR3 is TGTGCCAGCAGCCAGGAAACAACAGGGGACACTGAAGCTTTCTTT. The rearrangement links TRBV4-2 to TRBJ1-1; 7 nucleotides agree with TRBD1. Germline CDR1 is LGHNA and CDR2 is YNFKEQ. This CDR3 spans 15 amino acids. J gave up 3 bases and V 3 bases, and 7 bases lay outside the gene matches.

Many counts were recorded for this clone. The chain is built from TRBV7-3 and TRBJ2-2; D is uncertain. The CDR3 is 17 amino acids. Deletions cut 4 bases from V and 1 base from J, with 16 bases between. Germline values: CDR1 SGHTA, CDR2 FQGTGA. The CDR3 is CASSSSSSPMNTGELFF. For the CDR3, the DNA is TGTGCCAGCAGCTCATCCTCGTCCCCTATGAACACCGGGGAGCTGTTTTTT.

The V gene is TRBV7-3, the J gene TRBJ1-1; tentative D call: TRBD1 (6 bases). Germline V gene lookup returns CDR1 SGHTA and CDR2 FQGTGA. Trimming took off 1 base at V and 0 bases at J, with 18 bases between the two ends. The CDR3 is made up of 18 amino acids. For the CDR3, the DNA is TGTGCCAGCAGCTTAAACCCTGGACAGCTCACCATGAACACTGAAGCTTTCTTT. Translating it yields CASSLNPGQLTMNTEAFF.

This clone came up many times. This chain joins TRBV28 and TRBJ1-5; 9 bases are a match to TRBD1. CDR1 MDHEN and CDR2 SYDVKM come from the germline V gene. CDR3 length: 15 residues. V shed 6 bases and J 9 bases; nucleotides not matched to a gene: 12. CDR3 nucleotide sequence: TGTGCCAGCAGCCTACCTGGACAGGGGTATGGGCCCCAGCATTTT. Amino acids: CASSLPGQGYGPQHF.

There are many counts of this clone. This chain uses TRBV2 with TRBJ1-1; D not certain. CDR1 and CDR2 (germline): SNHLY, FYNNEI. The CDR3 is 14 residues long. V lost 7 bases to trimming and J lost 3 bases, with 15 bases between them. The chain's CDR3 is CASTYPGMYTEAFF. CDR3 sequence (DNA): TGTGCCAGCACATATCCCGGGATGTACACTGAAGCTTTCTTT.

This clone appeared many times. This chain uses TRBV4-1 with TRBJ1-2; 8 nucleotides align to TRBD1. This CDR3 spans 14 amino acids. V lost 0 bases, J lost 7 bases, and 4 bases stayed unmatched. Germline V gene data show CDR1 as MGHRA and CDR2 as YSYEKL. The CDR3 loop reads CASSQDRTGGGYTF. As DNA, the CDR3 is TGCGCCAGCAGCCAAGATCGTACAGGGGGTGGCTACACCTTC.

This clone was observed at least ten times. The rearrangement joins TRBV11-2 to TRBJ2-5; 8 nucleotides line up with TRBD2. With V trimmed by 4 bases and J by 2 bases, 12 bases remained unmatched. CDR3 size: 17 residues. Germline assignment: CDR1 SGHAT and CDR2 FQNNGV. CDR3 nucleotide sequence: TGTGCCAGCAGCTGGCTTACCGGGACTAGGGGACAAGAGACCCAGTACTTC. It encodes CASSWLTGTRGQETQYF.

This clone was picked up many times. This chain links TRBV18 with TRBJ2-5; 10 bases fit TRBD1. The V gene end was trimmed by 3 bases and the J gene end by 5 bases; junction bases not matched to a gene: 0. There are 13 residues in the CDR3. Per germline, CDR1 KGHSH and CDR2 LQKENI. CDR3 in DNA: TGTGCCAGCTCACCGGGACAGGGGGAGACCCAGTACTTC. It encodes CASSPGQGETQYF. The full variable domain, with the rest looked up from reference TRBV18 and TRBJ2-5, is NAGVMQNPRHLVRRRGQEARLRCSPMKGHSHVYWYRQLPEEGLKFMVYLQKENIIDESGMPKERFSAEFPKEGPSILRIQQVVRGDSAAYFCASSPGQGETQYFGPGTRLLVL.

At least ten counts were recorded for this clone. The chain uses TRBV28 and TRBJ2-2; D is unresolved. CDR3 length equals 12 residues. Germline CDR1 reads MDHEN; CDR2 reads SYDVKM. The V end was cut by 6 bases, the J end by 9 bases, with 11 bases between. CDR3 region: CASSQQNRELFF. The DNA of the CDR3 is TGTGCCAGCAGCCAACAGAACCGGGAGCTGTTTTTT.

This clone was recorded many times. The CDR3 region has the DNA TGTGCCAGCTCAGAGGGACAGGGAAATTCACCCCTCCACTTT. Residues: CASSEGQGNSPLHF. V usage is TRBV18 and J usage is TRBJ1-6; 9 bases line up with TRBD1. In germline, CDR1 is KGHSH, CDR2 LQKENI. With V trimmed by 5 bases and J by 7 bases, 3 bases remained unmatched. There are 14 residues in the CDR3. The entire variable domain, with the rest obtained from reference TRBV18 and TRBJ1-6, is as follows: NAGVMQNPRHLVRRRGQEARLRCSPMKGHSHVYWYRQLPEEGLKFMVYLQKENIIDESGMPKERFSAEFPKEGPSILRIQQVVRGDSAAYFCASSEGQGNSPLHFGNGTRLTVT.

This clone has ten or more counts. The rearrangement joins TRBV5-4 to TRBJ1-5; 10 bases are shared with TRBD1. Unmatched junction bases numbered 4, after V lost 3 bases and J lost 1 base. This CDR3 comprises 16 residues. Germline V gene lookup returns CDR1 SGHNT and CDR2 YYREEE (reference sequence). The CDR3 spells CASSSGGQGSNQPQHF. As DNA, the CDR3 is TGTGCCAGCAGCTCGGGGGGACAGGGGAGCAATCAGCCCCAGCATTTT.

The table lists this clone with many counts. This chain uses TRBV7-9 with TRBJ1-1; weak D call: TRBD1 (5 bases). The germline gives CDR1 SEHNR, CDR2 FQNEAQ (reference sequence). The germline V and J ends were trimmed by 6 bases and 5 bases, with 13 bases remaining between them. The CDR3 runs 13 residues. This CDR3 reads CASSWGGGTEAFF. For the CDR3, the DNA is TGTGCCAGCAGTTGGGGCGGGGGAACTGAAGCTTTCTTT. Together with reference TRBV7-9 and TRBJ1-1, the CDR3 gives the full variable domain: DTGVSQNPRHKITKRGQNVTFRCDPISEHNRLYWYRQTLGQGPEFLTYFQNEAQLEKSRLLSDRFSAERPKGSFSTLEIQRTEQGDSAMYLCASSWGGGTEAFFGQGTRLTVV.

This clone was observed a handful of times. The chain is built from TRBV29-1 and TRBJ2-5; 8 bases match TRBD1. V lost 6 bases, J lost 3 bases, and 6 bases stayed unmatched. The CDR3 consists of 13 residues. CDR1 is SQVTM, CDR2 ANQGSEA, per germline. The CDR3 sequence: CSVRGQEKETQYF. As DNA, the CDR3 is TGCAGCGTGAGGGGACAGGAGAAAGAGACCCAGTACTTC.

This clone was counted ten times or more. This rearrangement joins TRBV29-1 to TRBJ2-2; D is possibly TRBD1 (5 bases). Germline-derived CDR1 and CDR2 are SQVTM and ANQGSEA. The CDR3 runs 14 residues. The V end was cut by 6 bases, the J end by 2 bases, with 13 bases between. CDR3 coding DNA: TGCAGCGTGCTCCCGACAGTTAACACCGGGGAGCTGTTTTTT. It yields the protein CSVLPTVNTGELFF.

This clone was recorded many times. CDR3 sequence: CASSGANDYGYTF. CDR3 nucleotides: TGTGCCAGCAGCGGGGCGAACGACTATGGCTACACCTTC. V gene TRBV11-1 combines with J gene TRBJ1-2, with a possible D match to TRBD1 (5 bases). V dropped 5 bases and J dropped 3 bases, with 10 bases sitting between them. This CDR3 contains 13 residues. CDR1 is SGHAT and CDR2 is FQDESV in the germline V gene (reference sequence).

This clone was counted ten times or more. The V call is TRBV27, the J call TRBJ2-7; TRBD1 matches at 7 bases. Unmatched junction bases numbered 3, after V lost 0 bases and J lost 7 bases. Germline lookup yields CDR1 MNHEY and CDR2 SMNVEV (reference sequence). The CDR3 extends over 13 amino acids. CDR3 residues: CASSLSTGWEQYF. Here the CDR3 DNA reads TGTGCCAGCAGTTTATCGACAGGGTGGGAGCAGTACTTC.

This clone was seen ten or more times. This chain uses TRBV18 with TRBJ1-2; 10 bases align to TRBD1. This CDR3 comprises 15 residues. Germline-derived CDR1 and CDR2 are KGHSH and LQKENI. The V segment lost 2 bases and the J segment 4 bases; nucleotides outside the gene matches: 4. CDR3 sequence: CASSPGTGVGYGYTF. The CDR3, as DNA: TGTGCCAGCTCACCAGGGACAGGGGTGGGCTATGGCTACACCTTC.

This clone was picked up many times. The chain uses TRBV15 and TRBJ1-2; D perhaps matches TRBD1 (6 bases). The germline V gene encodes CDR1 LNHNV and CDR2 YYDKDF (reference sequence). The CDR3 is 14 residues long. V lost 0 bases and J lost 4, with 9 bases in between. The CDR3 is CATSRDGGSYGYTF. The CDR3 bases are TGTGCCACCAGCAGAGATGGGGGCTCCTATGGCTACACCTTC. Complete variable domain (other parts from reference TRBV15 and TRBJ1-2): DAMVIQNPRYQVTQFGKPVTLSCSQTLNHNVMYWYQQKSSQAPKLLFHYYDKDFNNEADTPDNFQSRRPNTSFCFLDIRSPGLGDTAMYLCATSRDGGSYGYTFGSGTRLTVV.

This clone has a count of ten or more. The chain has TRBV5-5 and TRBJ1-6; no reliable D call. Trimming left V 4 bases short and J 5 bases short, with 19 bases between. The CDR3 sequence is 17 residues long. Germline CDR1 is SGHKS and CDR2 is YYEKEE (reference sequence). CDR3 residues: CASSPLDFLKNNSPLHF. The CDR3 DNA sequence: TGTGCCAGCAGCCCCCTGGACTTTCTGAAAAATAATTCACCCCTCCACTTT.

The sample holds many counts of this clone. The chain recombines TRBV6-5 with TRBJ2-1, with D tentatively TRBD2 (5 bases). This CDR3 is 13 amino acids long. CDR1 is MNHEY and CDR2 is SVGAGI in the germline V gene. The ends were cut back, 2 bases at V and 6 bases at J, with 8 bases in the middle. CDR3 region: CASSYTSGNEQFF. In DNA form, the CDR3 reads TGTGCCAGCAGTTACACTAGTGGCAATGAGCAGTTCTTC.